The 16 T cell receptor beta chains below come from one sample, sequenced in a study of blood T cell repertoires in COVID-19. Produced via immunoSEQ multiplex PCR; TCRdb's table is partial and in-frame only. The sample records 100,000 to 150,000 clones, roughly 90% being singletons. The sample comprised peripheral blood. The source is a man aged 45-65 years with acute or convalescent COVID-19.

The DNA of the CDR3 is TGTGCCAGCAGCTTGGCGGTATCGCCCTACGAGCAGTACTTC. Translating gives CASSLAVSPYEQYF. The chain couples TRBV5-4 to TRBJ2-7; D remains ambiguous. Per germline, CDR1 SGHNT and CDR2 YYREEE (reference sequence). V lost 0 bases, J lost 2 bases, and 9 bases lay in between. This CDR3 has 14 amino acids.

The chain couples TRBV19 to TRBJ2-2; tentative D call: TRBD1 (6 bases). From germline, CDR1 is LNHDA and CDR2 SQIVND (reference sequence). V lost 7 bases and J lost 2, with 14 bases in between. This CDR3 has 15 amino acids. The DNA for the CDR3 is TGTGCCAGTAAGAGGGGCAGGGGAAACACCGGGGAGCTGTTTTTT. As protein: CASKRGRGNTGELFF.

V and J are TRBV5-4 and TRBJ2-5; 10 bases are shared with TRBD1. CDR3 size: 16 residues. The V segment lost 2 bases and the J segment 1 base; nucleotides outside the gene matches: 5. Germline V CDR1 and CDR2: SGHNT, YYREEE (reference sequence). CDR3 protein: CASSFDRGRFQETQYF. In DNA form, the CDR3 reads TGTGCCAGCAGCTTCGACAGGGGGCGATTCCAAGAGACCCAGTACTTC. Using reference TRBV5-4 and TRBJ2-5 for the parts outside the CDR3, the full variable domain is ETGVTQSPTHLIKTRGQQVTLRCSSQSGHNTVSWYQQALGQGPQFIFQYYREEENGRGNFPPRFSGLQFPNYSSELNVNALELDDSALYLCASSFDRGRFQETQYFGPGTRLLVL.

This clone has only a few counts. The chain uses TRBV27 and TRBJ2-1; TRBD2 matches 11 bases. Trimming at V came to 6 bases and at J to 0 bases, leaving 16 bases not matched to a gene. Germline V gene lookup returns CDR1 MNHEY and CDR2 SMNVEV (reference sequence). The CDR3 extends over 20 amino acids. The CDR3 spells CASSPLSSGRPLSSYNEQFF. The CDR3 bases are TGTGCCAGCAGCCCTTTGTCTAGCGGGAGGCCCCTAAGCTCCTACAATGAGCAGTTCTTC.

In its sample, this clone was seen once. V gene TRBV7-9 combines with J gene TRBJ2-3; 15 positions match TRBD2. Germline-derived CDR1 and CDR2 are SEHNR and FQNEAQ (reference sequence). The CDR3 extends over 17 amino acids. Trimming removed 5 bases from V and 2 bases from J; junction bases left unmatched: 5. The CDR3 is CASSPGLAGGHTDTQYF. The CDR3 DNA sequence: TGTGCCAGCAGCCCGGGACTAGCGGGAGGCCACACAGATACGCAGTATTTT.

In DNA, the CDR3 is TGTGCCATCAGTGTCTCTCTAAGTACAACTAATGAAAAACTGTTTTTT. Translation: CAISVSLSTTNEKLFF. The chain is built from TRBV10-3 and TRBJ1-4; D is undetermined. The CDR3 loop spans 16 amino acids. CDR1 ENHRY and CDR2 SYGVKD come from the germline V gene. Deletions cut 4 bases from V and 0 bases from J, with 12 bases between.

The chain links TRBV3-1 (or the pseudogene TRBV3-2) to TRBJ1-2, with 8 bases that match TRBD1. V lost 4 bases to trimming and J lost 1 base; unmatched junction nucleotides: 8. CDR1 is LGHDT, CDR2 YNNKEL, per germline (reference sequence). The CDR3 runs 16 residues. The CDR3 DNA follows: TGTGCCAGCAGCCTTCTTACAGGGGGGATTAACTATGGCTACACCTTC. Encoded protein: CASSLLTGGINYGYTF.

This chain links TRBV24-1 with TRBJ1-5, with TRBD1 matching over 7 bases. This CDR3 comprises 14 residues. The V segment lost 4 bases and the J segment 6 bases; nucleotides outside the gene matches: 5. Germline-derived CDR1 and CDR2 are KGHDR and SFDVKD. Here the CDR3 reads CATSDRQGSQPQHF. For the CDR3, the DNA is TGTGCCACCAGTGACCGACAGGGTAGTCAGCCCCAGCATTTT.

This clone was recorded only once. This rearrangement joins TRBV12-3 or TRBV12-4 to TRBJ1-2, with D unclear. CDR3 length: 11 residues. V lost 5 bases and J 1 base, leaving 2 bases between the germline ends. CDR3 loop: CASSRNYGYTF. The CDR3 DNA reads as TGTGCCAGCAGTCGTAACTATGGCTACACCTTC.

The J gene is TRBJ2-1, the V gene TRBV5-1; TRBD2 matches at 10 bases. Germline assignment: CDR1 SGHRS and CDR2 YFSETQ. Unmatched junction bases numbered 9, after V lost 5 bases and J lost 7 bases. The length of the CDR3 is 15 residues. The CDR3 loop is CASRFGTSVLNEQFF. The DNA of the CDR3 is TGCGCCAGCAGGTTCGGGACTAGCGTCTTAAATGAGCAGTTCTTC.

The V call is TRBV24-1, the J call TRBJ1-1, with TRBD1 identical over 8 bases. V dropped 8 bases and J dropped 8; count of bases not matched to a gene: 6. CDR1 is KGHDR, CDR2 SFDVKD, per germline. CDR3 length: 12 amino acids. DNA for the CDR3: TGTGCCACCACAGACCGGACAGGGGAAGCTTTCTTT. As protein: CATTDRTGEAFF.

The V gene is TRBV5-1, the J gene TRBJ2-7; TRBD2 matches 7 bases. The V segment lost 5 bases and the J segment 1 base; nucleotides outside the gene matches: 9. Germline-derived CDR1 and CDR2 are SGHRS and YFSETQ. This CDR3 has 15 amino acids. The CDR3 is CASSLSGTTSYEQYF. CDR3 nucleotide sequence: TGCGCCAGCAGTTTATCCGGGACTACATCCTACGAGCAGTACTTC.

CDR3 sequence reads: CASSPRASGSTDTQYF. For the CDR3, the DNA is TGTGCCAGCAGCCCGCGGGCTAGCGGGAGCACAGATACGCAGTATTTT. The chain recombines TRBV14 with TRBJ2-3; 8 bases match TRBD2. V was clipped by 4 bases and J by 0 bases; unmatched bases: 6. Looked up from germline, CDR1 is SGHDN and CDR2 is FVKESK. This CDR3 spans 16 amino acids.

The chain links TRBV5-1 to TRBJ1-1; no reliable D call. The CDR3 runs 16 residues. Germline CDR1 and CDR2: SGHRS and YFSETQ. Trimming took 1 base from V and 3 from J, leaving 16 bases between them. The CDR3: CASSLKGPGGHTEAFF. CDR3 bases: TGCGCCAGCAGCTTGAAAGGGCCGGGAGGGCACACTGAAGCTTTCTTT.

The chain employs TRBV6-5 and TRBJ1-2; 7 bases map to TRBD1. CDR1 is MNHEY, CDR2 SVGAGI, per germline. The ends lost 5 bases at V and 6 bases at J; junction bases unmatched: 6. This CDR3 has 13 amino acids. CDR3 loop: CASSRGREDGYTF. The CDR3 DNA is TGTGCCAGCAGTAGGGGGCGAGAAGATGGCTACACCTTC.

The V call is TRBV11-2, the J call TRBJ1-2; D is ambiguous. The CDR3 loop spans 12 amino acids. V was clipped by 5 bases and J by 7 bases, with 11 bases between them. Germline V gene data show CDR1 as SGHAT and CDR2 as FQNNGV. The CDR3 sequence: CASSPHNRGYTF. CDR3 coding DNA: TGTGCCAGCAGCCCCCACAACCGTGGCTACACCTTC.